A selection of T cell receptor beta chains follows, all from one sample in a study of blood T cell repertoires in COVID-19. TCRdb's table, derived via immunoSEQ multiplex PCR, lists solely in-frame clones and lacks some. The data contain some 270,000 clones, roughly 90% of them singletons. Sequencing input: PBMCs or T cells enriched from blood (not recorded which). The receptors here all came from a man in his forties who had been exposed to COVID-19. Each CDR3 is given with its conserved first and last residue. The D gene is left open where the match is weak. Expanded clones are given a class, and other clones once, few, many or no size at all.

j_call | v_call | d_call | clone_size | cdr3_nt | cdr3_aa
TRBJ1-2 | TRBV6-5 | NA | NA | TGTGCCAGCAGTTACTCCGACAAACTCTATGCCTATGGCTACACCTTC | CASSYSDKLYAYGYTF
TRBJ1-5 | TRBV5-1 | NA | NA | TGCGCCAGCAGCTTGGCAGGAAATAGCAATCAGCCCCAGCATTTT | CASSLAGNSNQPQHF
TRBJ1-1 | TRBV5-1 | TRBD1 | NA | TGCGCCAGCAGCTTCAGGGGGCCCTCGAACACTGAAGCTTTCTTT | CASSFRGPSNTEAFF
TRBJ2-7 | TRBV11-2 | NA | NA | TGTGCCAGCAGCTTAGAAAGACAGAGCTCCTACGAGCAGTACTTC | CASSLERQSSYEQYF
TRBJ2-2 | TRBV12-5 | TRBD1 | NA | TGTGCTAGTGGTTTGGGCGGACAGGGGAGGAGCCGAAAGCTGTTTTTT | CASGLGGQGRSRKLFF
TRBJ2-7 | TRBV27 | TRBD1 | NA | TGTGCCAGCAGTCTATGGCAGGGGGTCAACGAGCAGTACTTC | CASSLWQGVNEQYF
TRBJ2-2 | TRBV7-9 | NA | once | TGTGCCAGCAGCCCGCAGGGGACCGGGGAGCTGTTTTTT | CASSPQGTGELFF
TRBJ1-2 | TRBV19 | NA | NA | TGTGCCAGTAGTGAGGGGGGGTCCCCCTATGGCTACACCTTC | CASSEGGSPYGYTF
TRBJ2-7 | TRBV19 | NA | NA | TGTGCCAGTAGTATCCTTCCCCAGGCCAGCTCCTACGAGCAGTACTTC | CASSILPQASSYEQYF
TRBJ2-7 | TRBV5-6 | TRBD1 | NA | TGTGCCAGCAGCAGAAGACAGGGCTACGAGCAGTACTTC | CASSRRQGYEQYF
TRBJ2-1 | TRBV19 | TRBD2 | NA | TGTGCCAGTAGTATATTCGGCGGGAGAACCACCGATGAGCAGTTCTTC | CASSIFGGRTTDEQFF
TRBJ2-5 | TRBV12-3/TRBV12-4 | TRBD1 | NA | TGTGCCAGCAAGTCAGGGGGCCAAGAGACCCAGTACTTC | CASKSGGQETQYF
TRBJ2-2 | TRBV28 | NA | NA | TGTGCCAGCAGTTCTACAGGGTCAGGCGGGGAGCTGTTTTTT | CASSSTGSGGELFF
TRBJ2-5 | TRBV11-3 | TRBD2 | NA | TGTGCCAGCAGCTCACCGGGACTAGCGGGAGGGGAGACCCAGTACTTC | CASSSPGLAGGETQYF
TRBJ1-2 | TRBV24-1 | NA | few | TGTGCCACCAGTGCCTCGTCGACAGGTGGCTACACCTTC | CATSASSTGGYTF
TRBJ1-5 | TRBV19 | TRBD1 | once | TGTGCCAGTAGTATAGGGACAGGGGTAAATCAGCCCCAGCATTTT | CASSIGTGVNQPQHF
TRBJ1-5 | TRBV9 | NA | NA | TGTGCCAGCAGCGTAGGAGAGAGCAATCAGCCCCAGCATTTT | CASSVGESNQPQHF
TRBJ2-1 | TRBV6-5 | TRBD2 | NA | TGTGCCAGCAGTTACCCAACTAGCGGGGCAGACAGTGAGCAGTTCTTC | CASSYPTSGADSEQFF
TRBJ1-5 | TRBV28 | TRBD1 | NA | TGTGCCAGCACCCAAATAACCGACAGGGTAAACCAGCCCCAGCATTTT | CASTQITDRVNQPQHF
TRBJ1-3 | TRBV28 | NA | few | TGTGCCAGCAGTTTACACAGGGATGGAAACACCATATATTTT | CASSLHRDGNTIYF
TRBJ2-3 | TRBV7-3 | NA | NA | TGTGCCAGCAGCTTACAGGGTCTTTCGACAGATACGCAGTATTTT | CASSLQGLSTDTQYF
TRBJ2-7 | TRBV4-2 | TRBD1 | once | TGTGCCAGCAGCCGGACAGGGTCTTACGAGCAGTACTTC | CASSRTGSYEQYF
TRBJ1-1 | TRBV30 | NA | NA | TGTGCCAGCAATATAAACACTGAAGCTTTCTTT | CASNINTEAFF
TRBJ2-1 | TRBV6-5 | NA | NA | TGTGCCAGCAGTTACTCCTCCGGGAGCTGGGAGCAGTTCTTC | CASSYSSGSWEQFF
TRBJ1-3 | TRBV28 | NA | NA | TGTGCCAGCAGTTTCGAACAGAGCTCTGGAAACACCATATATTTT | CASSFEQSSGNTIYF
TRBJ2-7 | TRBV30 | NA | NA | TGTGCCTGGAGCGGGCAGGAGGCCTACGAGCAGTACTTC | CAWSGQEAYEQYF
TRBJ1-4 | TRBV19 | TRBD1 | NA | TGTGCCAGTAGTAGCCGCGGACAGGGAAGTATAACTAATGAAAAACTGTTTTTT | CASSSRGQGSITNEKLFF
TRBJ1-5 | TRBV28 | NA | NA | TGTGCCAGCAGTTTCCAGCAGGGCGCTCAGCCCCAGCATTTT | CASSFQQGAQPQHF
TRBJ1-1 | TRBV28 | NA | NA | TGTGCCAGCAGTTTACCCCCTACAGGGAACACTGAAGCTTTCTTT | CASSLPPTGNTEAFF
TRBJ2-5 | TRBV9 | TRBD2 | NA | TGTGCCAGCAGCGCAGGAGGGCTAGCGGGAGGGGGCGGCGAGACCCAGTACTTC | CASSAGGLAGGGGETQYF
TRBJ1-2 | TRBV5-8 | NA | NA | TGTGCCAGCAGCTTGCTGACAGACTATGGCTACACCTTC | CASSLLTDYGYTF
TRBJ1-5 | TRBV6-2/TRBV6-3 | NA | NA | TGTGCCAGCAGCAACACCATCGGGGGCAATCAGCCCCAGCATTTT | CASSNTIGGNQPQHF
TRBJ2-2 | TRBV9 | TRBD1 | NA | TGTGCCAGCAGCTCACCCCTTGGGACAGGTGAAAACACCGGGGAGCTGTTTTTT | CASSSPLGTGENTGELFF
TRBJ2-7 | TRBV11-2 | NA | NA | TGTGCCAGCAGCTACCGGGACTCCCAATACGAGCAGTACTTC | CASSYRDSQYEQYF
TRBJ2-3 | TRBV11-3 | TRBD2 | NA | TGTGCCAGCAGCTTGACTAGCGGGGGTGGAGATACGCAGTATTTT | CASSLTSGGGDTQYF
TRBJ2-7 | TRBV5-4 | NA | NA | TGTGCCAGCAGCTTGGGCCAGGCCAAGGACGAGCAGTACTTC | CASSLGQAKDEQYF
TRBJ1-6 | TRBV19 | NA | NA | TGTGCCAGTACGAGGGAACCAGGGGACGGGGTATCACCCCTCCACTTT | CASTREPGDGVSPLHF
TRBJ2-7 | TRBV5-6 | TRBD1 | NA | TGTGCCAGCAGCTTGATTCAGGACAGGTACCACGAGCAGTACTTC | CASSLIQDRYHEQYF
TRBJ2-6 | TRBV27 | NA | NA | TGTGCCAGCAGGAGAGGTGGGGCCAACGTCCTGACTTTC | CASRRGGANVLTF
TRBJ2-7 | TRBV30 | NA | NA | TGTGCCTGGACTGGTCAGGGGCAGCCCTACGAGCAGTACTTC | CAWTGQGQPYEQYF
TRBJ2-4 | TRBV4-2 | NA | NA | TGTGCCAGCAGCCCCGCGGACTTAGCCAAAAACATTCAGTACTTC | CASSPADLAKNIQYF
TRBJ2-3 | TRBV19 | NA | NA | TGTGCCAGTAGTATAGGTAGCAATACGCAGTATTTT | CASSIGSNTQYF
TRBJ2-3 | TRBV19 | NA | NA | TGTGCCAGTAGTCCGAGGGCCCGAAGCACAGATACGCAGTATTTT | CASSPRARSTDTQYF
TRBJ2-1 | TRBV5-6 | NA | NA | TGTGCCAGCAGCTATTCTAGCGAGGGGCAGTTCTTC | CASSYSSEGQFF
TRBJ2-7 | TRBV27 | TRBD2 | NA | TGTGCCGTCCGTAGCGGGAGTTCCTACGAGCAGTACTTC | CAVRSGSSYEQYF
TRBJ2-1 | TRBV3-1/TRBV3-2 | TRBD2 | NA | TGTGCCAGCAGCCCTTCCCTGTTAGCGGGGGGGAAATTAGGATACAATGAGCAGTTCTTC | CASSPSLLAGGKLGYNEQFF
TRBJ2-1 | TRBV4-3 | TRBD2 | NA | TGCGCCAGCAGCCAAGATGGCACAGGGACTAGCGGGAGCCGCTACAATGAGCAGTTCTTC | CASSQDGTGTSGSRYNEQFF
TRBJ1-1 | TRBV7-9 | NA | once | TGTGCCAGCAGCACCGGTGGAGGGATGAACACTGAAGCTTTCTTT | CASSTGGGMNTEAFF
TRBJ1-1 | TRBV7-9 | NA | NA | TGTGCCAGCAGCTCCAAAGGGGGGGGAGTAAATGAAGCTTTCTTT | CASSSKGGGVNEAFF
TRBJ2-5 | TRBV11-2 | NA | NA | TGTGCCAGCAGCTTTCAGTCAGAGACCCAGTACTTC | CASSFQSETQYF
TRBJ2-1 | TRBV18 | NA | NA | TGTGCCAGCTCACCAGGTGCGGGATATGGCAATGAGCAGTTCTTC | CASSPGAGYGNEQFF
TRBJ2-2 | TRBV21-1 | NA | NA | TGTGCCAGCAGCAAAAATGTTTCGTGGTGCAGGGGGCAGGGGGAGCTGTTTTTT | CASSKNVSWCRGQGELFF
TRBJ2-7 | TRBV4-1 | TRBD1 | NA | TGCGCCAGCAGCCAAGTAATCCACATTGGGACAGGGAACGAGCAGTACTTC | CASSQVIHIGTGNEQYF
TRBJ1-2 | TRBV7-2 | NA | NA | TGTGCCAGCAGCTTAGTTTATGGGGAGCGTGGCTACACCTTC | CASSLVYGERGYTF
TRBJ2-7 | TRBV5-1 | TRBD1 | NA | TGCGCCAGCACCCGGGACAGCCTAACCTACGAGCAGTACTTC | CASTRDSLTYEQYF